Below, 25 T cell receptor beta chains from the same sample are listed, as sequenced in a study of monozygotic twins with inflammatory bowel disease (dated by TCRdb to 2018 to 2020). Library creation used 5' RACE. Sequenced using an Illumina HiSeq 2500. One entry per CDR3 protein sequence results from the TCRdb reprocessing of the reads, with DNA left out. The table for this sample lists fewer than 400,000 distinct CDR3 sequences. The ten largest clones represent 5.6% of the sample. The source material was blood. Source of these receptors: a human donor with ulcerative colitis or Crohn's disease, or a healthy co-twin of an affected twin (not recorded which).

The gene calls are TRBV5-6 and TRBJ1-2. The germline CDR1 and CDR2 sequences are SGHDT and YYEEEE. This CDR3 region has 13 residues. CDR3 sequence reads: CASSKFGQSGYTF.

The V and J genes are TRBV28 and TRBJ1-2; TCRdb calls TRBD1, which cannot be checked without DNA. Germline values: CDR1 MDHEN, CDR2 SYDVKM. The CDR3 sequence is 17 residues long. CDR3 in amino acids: CASSFHSGKGEYYGYTF.

The chain's CDR3 is CASSETGALNTEAFF. The J gene is TRBJ1-1, the V gene TRBV25-1; TCRdb selects TRBD1, and the lack of DNA leaves this call unchecked. Germline V gene data show CDR1 as MGHDK and CDR2 as SYGVNS. The CDR3 is 15 amino acids.

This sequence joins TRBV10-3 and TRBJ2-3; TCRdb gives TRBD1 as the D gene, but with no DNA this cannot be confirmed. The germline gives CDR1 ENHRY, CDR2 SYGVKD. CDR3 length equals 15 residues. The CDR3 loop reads CATLNPGQGTDTQYF.

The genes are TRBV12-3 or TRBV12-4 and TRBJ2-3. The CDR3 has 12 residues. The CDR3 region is CASTTERNTQYF.

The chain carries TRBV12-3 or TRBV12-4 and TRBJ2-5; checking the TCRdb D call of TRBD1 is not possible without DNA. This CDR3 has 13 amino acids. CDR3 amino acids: CASRPPGTSAQYF.

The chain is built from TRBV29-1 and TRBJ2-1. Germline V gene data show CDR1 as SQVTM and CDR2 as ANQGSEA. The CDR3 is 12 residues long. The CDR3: CSVLVGSNEQFF.

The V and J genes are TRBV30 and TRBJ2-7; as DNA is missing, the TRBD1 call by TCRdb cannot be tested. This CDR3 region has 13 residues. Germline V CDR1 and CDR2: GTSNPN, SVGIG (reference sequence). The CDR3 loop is CAWTARTVGQQYF.

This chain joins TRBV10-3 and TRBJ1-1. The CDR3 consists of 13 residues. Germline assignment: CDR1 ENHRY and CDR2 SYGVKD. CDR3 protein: CATATQMNTEAFF.

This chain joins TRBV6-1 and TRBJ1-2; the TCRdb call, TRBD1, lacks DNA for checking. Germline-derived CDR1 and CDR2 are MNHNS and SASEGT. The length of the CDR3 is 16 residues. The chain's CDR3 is CASSTAGRQRSDGYTF.

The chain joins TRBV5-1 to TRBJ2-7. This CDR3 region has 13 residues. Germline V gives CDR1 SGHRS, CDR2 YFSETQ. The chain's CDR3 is CASSLAGNIEQYF.

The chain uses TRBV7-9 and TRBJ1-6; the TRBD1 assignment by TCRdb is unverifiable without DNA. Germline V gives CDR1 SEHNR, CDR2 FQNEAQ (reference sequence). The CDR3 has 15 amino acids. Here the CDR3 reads CASSFWDRQNSPLHF.

CDR3 amino acids: CASSRQPKETQYF. This chain links TRBV2 with TRBJ2-5. Germline CDR1 and CDR2: SNHLY and FYNNEI. This CDR3 has 13 residues.

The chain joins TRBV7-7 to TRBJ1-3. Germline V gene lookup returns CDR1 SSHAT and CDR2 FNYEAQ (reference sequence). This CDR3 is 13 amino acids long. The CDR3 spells CASSLDSGNTIYF.

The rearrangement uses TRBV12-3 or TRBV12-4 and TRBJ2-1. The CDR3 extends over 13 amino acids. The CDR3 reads CASSEYRGNEQFF.

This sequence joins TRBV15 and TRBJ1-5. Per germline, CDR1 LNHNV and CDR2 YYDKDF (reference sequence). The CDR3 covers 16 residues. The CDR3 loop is CATSREIQSLNQPQHF.

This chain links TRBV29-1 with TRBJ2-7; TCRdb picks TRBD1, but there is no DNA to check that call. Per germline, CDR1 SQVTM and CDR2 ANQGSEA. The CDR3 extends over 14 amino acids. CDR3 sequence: CSVVRDRGAYEQYF.

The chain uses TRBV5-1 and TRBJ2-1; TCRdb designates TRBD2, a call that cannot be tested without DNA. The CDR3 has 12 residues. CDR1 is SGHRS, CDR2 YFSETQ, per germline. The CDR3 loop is CATTELGSEQFF. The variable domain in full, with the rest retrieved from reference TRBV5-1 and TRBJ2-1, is KAGVTQTPRYLIKTRGQQVTLSCSPISGHRSVSWYQQTPGQGLQFLFEYFSETQRNKGNFPGRFSGRQFSNSRSEMNVSTLELGDSALYLCATTELGSEQFFGPGTRLTVL.

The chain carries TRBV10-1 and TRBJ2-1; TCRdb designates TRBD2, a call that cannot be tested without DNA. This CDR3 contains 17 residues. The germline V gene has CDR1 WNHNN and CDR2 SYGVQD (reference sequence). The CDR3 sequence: CASSEGGGGYSYNEQFF.

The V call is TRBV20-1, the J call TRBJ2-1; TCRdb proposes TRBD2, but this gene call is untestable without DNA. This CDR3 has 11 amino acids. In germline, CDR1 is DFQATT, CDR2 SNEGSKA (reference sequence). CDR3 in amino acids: CTAGGAEEQFF.

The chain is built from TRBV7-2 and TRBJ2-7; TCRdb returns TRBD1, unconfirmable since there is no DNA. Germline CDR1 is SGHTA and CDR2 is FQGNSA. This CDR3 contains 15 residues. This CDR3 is CASSFSTDSGFVEYF.

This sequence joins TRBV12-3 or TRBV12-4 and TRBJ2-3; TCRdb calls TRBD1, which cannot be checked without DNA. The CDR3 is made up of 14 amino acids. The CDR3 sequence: CASRPAGRTDTQYF.

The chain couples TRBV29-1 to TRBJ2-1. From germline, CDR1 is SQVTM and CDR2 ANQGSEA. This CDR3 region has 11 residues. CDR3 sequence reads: CSVLTGYEQFF.

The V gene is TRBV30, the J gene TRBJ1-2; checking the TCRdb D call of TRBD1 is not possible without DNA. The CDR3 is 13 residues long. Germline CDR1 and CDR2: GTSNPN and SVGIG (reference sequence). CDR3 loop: CAWSPDRNYGYTF.

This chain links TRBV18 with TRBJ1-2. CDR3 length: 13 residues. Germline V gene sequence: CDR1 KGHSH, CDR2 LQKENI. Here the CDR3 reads CASSPGVDYGYTF.